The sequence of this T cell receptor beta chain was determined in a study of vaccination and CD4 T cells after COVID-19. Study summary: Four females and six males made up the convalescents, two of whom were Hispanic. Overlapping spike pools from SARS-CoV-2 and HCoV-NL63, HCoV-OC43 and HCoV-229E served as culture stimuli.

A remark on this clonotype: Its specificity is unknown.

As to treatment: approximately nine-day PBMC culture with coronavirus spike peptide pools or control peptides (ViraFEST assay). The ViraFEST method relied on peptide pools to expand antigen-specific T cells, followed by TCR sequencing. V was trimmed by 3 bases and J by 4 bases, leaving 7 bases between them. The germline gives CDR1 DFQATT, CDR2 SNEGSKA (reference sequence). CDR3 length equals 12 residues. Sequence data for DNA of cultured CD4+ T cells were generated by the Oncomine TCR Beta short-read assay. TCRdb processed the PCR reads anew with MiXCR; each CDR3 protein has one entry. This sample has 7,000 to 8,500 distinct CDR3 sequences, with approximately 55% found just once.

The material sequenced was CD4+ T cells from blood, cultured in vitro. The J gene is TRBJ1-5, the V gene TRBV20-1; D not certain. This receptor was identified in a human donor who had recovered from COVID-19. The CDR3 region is CSASSQNQPQHF. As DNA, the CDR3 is TGCAGTGCTAGCTCCCAGAATCAGCCCCAGCATTTT.